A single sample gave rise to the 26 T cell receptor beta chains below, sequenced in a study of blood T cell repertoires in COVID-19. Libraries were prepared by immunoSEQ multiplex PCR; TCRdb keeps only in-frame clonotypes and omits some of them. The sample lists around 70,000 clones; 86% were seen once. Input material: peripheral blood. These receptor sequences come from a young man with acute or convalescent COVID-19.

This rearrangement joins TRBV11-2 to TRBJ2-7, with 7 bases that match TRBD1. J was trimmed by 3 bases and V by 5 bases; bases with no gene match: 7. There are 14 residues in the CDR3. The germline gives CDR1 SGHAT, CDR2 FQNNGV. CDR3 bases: TGTGCCAGCAGCCCGACAGGGAGTCTCTACGAGCAGTACTTC. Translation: CASSPTGSLYEQYF.

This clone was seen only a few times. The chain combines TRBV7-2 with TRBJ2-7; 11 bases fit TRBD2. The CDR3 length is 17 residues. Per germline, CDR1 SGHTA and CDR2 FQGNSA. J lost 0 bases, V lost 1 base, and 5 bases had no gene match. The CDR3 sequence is CASSLGKTSGISYEQYF. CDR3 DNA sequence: TGTGCCAGCAGCTTAGGCAAGACTAGCGGGATCTCCTACGAGCAGTACTTC. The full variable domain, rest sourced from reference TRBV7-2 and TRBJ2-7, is GAGVSQSPSNKVTEKGKDVELRCDPISGHTALYWYRQSLGQGLEFLIYFQGNSAPDKSGLPSDRFSAERTGGSVSTLTIQRTQQEDSAVYLCASSLGKTSGISYEQYFGPGTRLTVT.

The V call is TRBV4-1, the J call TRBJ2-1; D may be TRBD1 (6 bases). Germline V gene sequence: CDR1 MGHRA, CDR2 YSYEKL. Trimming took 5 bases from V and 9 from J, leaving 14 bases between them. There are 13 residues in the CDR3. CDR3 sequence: CASSGGPRGEQFF. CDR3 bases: TGCGCCAGCAGCGGAGGCCCCAGGGGTGAGCAGTTCTTC.

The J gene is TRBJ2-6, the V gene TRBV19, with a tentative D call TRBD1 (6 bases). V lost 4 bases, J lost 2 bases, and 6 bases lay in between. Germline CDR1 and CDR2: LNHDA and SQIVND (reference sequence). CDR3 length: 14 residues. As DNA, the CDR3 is TGTGCCAGTAGTACAGGGGCTGGGGCCAACGTCCTGACTTTC. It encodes CASSTGAGANVLTF. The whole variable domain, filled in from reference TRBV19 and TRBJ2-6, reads DGGITQSPKYLFRKEGQNVTLSCEQNLNHDAMYWYRQDPGQGLRLIYYSQIVNDFQKGDIAEGYSVSREKKESFPLTVTSAQKNPTAFYLCASSTGAGANVLTFGAGSRLTVL.

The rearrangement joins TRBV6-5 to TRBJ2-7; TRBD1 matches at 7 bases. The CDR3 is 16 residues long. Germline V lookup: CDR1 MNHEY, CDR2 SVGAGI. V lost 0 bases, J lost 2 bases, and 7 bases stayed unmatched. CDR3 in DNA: TGTGCCAGCAGTTACTCGACAGGGACCATGACCTACGAGCAGTACTTC. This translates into CASSYSTGTMTYEQYF.

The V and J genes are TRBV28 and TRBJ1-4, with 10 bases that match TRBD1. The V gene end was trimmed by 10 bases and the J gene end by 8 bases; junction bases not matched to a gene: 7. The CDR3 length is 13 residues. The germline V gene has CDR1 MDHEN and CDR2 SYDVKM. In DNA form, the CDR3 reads TGTGCCACTGCTGGGACAGGGGTAGAAAAACTGTTTTTT. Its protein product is CATAGTGVEKLFF.

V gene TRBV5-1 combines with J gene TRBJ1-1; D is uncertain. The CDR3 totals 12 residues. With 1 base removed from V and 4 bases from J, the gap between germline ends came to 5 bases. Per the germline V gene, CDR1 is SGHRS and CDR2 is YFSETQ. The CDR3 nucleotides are TGCGCCAGCAGCTTGTCCGGCACTGAAGCTTTCTTT. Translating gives CASSLSGTEAFF.

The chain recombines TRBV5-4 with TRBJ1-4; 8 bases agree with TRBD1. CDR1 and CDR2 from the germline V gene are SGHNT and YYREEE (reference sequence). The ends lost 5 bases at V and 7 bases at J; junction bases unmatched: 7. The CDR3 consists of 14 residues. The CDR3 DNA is TGTGCCAGCAGATCGACAGGGGTCGGTGAAAAACTGTTTTTT. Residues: CASRSTGVGEKLFF. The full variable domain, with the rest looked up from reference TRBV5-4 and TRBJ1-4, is ETGVTQSPTHLIKTRGQQVTLRCSSQSGHNTVSWYQQALGQGPQFIFQYYREEENGRGNFPPRFSGLQFPNYSSELNVNALELDDSALYLCASRSTGVGEKLFFGSGTQLSVL.

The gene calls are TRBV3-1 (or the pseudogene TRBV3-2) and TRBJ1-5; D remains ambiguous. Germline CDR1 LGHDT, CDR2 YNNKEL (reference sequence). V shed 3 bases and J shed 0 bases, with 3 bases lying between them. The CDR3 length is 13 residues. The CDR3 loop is CASSHRSNQPQHF. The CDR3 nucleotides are TGTGCCAGCAGCCACCGTAGCAATCAGCCCCAGCATTTT.

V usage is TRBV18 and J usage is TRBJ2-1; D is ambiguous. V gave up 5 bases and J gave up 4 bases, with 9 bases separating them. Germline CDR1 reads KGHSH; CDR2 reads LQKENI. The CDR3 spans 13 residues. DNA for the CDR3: TGTGCCAGCTCAGAAGAAACTTACAATGAGCAGTTCTTC. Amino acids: CASSEETYNEQFF.

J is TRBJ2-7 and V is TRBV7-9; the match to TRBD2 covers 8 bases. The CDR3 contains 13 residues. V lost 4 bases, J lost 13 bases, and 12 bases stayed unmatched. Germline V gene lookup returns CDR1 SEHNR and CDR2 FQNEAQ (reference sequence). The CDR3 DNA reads TGTGCCAGCAGCTCTCCTCGGGGGGGGAGCTTCTACTTC. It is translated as CASSSPRGGSFYF.

Here the CDR3 DNA reads TGTGCCAGTGAGGTGTTAAACACTGAAGCTTTCTTT. Amino acid sequence: CASEVLNTEAFF. The chain has TRBV6-5 and TRBJ1-1; D gene uncertain. CDR1 and CDR2 from the germline V gene are MNHEY and SVGAGI. The CDR3 contains 12 residues. V was trimmed by 9 bases and J by 2 bases, leaving 10 bases between them.

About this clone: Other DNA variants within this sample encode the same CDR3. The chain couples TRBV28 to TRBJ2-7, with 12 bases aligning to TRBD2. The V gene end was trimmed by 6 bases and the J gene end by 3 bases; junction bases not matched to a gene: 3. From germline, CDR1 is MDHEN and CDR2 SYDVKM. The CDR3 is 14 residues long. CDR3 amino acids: CASRRTSGNYEQYF. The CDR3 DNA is TGTGCCAGCAGAAGGACTAGCGGGAACTACGAGCAGTACTTC. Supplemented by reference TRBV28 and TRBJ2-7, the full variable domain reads DVKVTQSSRYLVKRTGEKVFLECVQDMDHENMFWYRQDPGLGLRLIYFSYDVKMKEKGDIPEGYSVSREKKERFSLILESASTNQTSMYLCASRRTSGNYEQYFGPGTRLTVT.

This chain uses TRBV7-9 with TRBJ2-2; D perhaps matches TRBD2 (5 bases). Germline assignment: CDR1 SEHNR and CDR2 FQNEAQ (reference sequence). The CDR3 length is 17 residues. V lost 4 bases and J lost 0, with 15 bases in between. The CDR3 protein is CASSSPRLGANTGELFF. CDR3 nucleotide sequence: TGTGCCAGCAGCTCTCCTCGTCTCGGGGCGAACACCGGGGAGCTGTTTTTT.

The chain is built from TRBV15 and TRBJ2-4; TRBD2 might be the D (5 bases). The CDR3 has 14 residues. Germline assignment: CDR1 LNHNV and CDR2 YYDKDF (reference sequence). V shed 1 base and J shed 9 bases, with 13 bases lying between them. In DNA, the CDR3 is TGTGCCACCAGCAGAGGGAGCGAGGCGGGCATTCAGTACTTC. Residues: CATSRGSEAGIQYF.

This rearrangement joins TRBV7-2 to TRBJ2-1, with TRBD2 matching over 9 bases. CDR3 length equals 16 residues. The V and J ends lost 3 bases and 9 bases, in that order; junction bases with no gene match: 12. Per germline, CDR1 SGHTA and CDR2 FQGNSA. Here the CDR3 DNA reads TGTGCCAGCAGCTTGTTCGCGGCGGGAGGGCCAGGTGAGCAGTTCTTC. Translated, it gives CASSLFAAGGPGEQFF.

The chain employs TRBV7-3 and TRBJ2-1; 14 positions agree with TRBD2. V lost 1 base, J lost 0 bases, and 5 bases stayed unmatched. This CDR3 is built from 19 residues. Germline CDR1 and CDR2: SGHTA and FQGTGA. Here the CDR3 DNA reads TGTGCCAGCAGCTTAAATGGGACTAGCGGGAGCGACTCCTACAATGAGCAGTTCTTC. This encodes CASSLNGTSGSDSYNEQFF.

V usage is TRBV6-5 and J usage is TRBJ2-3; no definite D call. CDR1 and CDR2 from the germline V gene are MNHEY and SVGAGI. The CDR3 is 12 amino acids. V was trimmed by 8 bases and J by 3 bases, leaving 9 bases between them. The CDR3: CASERQTDTQYF. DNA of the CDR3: TGTGCCAGCGAACGCCAGACAGATACGCAGTATTTT.

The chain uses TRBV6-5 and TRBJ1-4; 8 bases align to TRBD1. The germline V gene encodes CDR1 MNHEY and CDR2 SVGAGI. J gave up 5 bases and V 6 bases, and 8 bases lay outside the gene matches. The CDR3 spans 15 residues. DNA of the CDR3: TGTGCCAGCAGGCCAGCGGGGACAGGAAATGAAAAACTGTTTTTT. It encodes CASRPAGTGNEKLFF.

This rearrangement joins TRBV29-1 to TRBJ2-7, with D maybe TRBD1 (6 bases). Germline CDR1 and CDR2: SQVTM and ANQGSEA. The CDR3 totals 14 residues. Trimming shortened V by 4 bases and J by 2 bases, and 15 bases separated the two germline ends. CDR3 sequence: CSVGGAGQPYEQYF. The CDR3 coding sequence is TGCAGCGTTGGTGGTGCCGGACAGCCCTACGAGCAGTACTTC.

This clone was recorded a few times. CDR3 loop: CASSIPGLAGVYEQFF. The CDR3 DNA reads as TGTGCCAGCAGTATACCGGGACTAGCGGGAGTCTATGAGCAGTTCTTC. The V gene is TRBV28, the J gene TRBJ2-1; 14 bases are a match to TRBD2. The trim removed 5 bases at V and 8 bases at J, leaving 8 bases unmatched. CDR1 MDHEN and CDR2 SYDVKM come from the germline V gene. This CDR3 has 16 amino acids.

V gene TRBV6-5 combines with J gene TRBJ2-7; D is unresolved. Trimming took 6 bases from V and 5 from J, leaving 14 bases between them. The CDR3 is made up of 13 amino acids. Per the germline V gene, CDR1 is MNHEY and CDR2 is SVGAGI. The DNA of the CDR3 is TGTGCCAGCAGGATGAGGCTAGGCGACGAGCAGTACTTC. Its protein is CASRMRLGDEQYF.

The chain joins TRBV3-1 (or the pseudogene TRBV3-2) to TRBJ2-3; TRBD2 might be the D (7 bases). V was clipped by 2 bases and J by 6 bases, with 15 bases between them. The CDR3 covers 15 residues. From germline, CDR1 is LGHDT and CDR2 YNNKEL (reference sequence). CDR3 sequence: CASSQNKRGGDTQYF. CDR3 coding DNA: TGTGCCAGCAGCCAAAATAAAAGGGGGGGCGATACGCAGTATTTT.

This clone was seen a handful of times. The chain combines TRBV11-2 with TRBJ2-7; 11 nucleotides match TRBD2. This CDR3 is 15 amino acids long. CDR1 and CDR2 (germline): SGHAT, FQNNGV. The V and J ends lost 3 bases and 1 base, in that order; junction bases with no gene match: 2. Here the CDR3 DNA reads TGTGCCAGCAGCTTGGTAGCGGGAGGGTCCTACGAGCAGTACTTC. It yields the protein CASSLVAGGSYEQYF.

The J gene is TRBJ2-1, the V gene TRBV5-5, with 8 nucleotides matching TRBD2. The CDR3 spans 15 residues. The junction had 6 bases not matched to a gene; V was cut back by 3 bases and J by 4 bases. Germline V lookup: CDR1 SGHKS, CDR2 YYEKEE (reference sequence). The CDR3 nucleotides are TGTGCCAGCAGCTCGACTAGCGTGGAGTACAATGAGCAGTTCTTC. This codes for CASSSTSVEYNEQFF.

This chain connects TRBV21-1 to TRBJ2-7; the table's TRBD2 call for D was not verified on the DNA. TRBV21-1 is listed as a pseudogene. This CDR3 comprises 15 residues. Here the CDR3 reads CASSKHGRVAREQYF. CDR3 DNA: TGTGCCAGCAGCAAACACGGGAGAGTAGCACGGGAGCAGTACTTC.